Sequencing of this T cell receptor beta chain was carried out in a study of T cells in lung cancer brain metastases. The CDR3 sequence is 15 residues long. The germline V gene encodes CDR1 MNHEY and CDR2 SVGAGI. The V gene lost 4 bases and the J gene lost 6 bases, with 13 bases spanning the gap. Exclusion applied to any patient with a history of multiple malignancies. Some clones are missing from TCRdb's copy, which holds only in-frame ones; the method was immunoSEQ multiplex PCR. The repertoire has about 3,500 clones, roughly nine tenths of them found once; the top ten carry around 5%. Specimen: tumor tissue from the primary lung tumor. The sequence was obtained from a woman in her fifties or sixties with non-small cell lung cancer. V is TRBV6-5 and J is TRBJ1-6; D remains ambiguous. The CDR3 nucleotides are TGTGCCAGCAGTTTGCAGACCGGCCTTAATTCACCCCTCCACTTT. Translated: CASSLQTGLNSPLHF.